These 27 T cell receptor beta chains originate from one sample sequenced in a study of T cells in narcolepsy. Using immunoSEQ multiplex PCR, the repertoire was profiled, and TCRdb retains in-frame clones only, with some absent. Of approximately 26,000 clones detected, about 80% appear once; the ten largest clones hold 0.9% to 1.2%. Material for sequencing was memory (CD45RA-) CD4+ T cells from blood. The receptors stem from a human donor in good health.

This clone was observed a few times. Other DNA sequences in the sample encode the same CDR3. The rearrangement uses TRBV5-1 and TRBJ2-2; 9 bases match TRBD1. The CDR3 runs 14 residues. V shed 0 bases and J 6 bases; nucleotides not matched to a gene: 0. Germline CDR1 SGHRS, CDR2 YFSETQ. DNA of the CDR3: TGCGCCAGCAGCTTGGGACAGGGGGCCGGGGAGCTGTTTTTT. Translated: CASSLGQGAGELFF.

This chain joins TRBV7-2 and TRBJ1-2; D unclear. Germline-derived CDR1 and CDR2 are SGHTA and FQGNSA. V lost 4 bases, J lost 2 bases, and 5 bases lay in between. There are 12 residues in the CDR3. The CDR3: CASSSENYGYTF. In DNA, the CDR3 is TGTGCCAGCAGCTCCGAAAACTATGGCTACACCTTC.

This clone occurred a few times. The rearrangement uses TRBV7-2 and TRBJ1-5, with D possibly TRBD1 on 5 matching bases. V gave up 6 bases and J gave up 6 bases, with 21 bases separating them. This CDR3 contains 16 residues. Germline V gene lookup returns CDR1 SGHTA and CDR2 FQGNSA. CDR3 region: CASSSGAAGSVQPQHF. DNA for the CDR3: TGTGCCAGCAGTTCTGGGGCCGCGGGGTCCGTTCAGCCCCAGCATTTT. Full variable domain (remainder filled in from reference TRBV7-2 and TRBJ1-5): GAGVSQSPSNKVTEKGKDVELRCDPISGHTALYWYRQSLGQGLEFLIYFQGNSAPDKSGLPSDRFSAERTGGSVSTLTIQRTQQEDSAVYLCASSSGAAGSVQPQHFGDGTRLSIL.

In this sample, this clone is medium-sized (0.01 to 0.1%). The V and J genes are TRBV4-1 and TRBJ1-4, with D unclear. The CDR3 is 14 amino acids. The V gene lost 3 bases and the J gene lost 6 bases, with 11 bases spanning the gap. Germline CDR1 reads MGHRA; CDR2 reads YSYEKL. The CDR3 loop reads CASSQPVRDEKLFF. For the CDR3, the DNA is TGCGCCAGCAGCCAGCCGGTGAGGGATGAAAAACTGTTTTTT.

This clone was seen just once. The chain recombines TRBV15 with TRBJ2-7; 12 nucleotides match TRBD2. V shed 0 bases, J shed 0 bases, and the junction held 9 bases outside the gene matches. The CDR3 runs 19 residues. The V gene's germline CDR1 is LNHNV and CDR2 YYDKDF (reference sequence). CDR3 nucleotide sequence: TGTGCCACCAGCAGAGACCCGACAGGACTAGCGGGAAACTCCTACGAGCAGTACTTC. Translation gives CATSRDPTGLAGNSYEQYF. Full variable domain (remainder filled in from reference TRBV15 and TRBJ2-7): DAMVIQNPRYQVTQFGKPVTLSCSQTLNHNVMYWYQQKSSQAPKLLFHYYDKDFNNEADTPDNFQSRRPNTSFCFLDIRSPGLGDTAMYLCATSRDPTGLAGNSYEQYFGPGTRLTVT.

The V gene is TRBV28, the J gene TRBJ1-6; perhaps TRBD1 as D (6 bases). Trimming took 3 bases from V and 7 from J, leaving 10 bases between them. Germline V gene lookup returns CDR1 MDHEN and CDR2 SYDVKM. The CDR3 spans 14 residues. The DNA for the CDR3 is TGTGCCAGCAGTTTTCACAGGGAAAATTCACCCCTCCACTTT. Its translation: CASSFHRENSPLHF.

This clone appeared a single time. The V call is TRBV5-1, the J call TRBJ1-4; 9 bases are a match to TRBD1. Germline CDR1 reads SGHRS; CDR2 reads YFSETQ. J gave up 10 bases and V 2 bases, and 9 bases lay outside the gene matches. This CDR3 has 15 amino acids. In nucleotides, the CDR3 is TGCGCCAGCAGCTTACCGGGACAGGGAGTCCCAAAACTGTTTTTT. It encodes CASSLPGQGVPKLFF.

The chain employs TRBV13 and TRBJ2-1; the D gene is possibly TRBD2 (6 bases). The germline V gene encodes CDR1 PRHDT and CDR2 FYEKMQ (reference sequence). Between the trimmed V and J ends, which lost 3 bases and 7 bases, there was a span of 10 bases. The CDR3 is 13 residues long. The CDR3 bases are TGTGCCAGCAGCTTGACTAGTTCTAATGAGCAGTTCTTC. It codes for CASSLTSSNEQFF.

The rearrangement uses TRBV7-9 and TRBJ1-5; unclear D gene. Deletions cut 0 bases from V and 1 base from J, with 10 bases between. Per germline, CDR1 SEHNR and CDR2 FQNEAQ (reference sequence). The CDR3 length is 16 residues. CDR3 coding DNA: TGTGCCAGCAGCTTAGCGCGGCCGGGAAGCAATCAGCCCCAGCATTTT. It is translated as CASSLARPGSNQPQHF.

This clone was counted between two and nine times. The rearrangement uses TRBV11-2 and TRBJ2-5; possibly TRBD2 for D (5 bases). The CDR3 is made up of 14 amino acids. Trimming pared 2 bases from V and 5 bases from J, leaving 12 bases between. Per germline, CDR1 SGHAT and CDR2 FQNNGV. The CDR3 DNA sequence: TGTGCCAGCAGCTTAAGGACGGGGATGGAGACCCAGTACTTC. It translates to CASSLRTGMETQYF.

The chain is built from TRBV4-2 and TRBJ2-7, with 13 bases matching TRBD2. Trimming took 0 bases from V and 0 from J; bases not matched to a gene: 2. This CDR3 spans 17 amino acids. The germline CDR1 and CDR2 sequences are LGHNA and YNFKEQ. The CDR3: CASSQEGTSGASYEQYF. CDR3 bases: TGTGCCAGCAGCCAAGAGGGGACTAGCGGGGCCTCCTACGAGCAGTACTTC.

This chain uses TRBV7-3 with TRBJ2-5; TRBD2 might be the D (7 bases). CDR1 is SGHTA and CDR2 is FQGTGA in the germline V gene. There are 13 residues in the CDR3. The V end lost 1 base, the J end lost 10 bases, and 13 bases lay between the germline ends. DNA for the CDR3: TGTGCCAGCAGCTTAAGGGAGGGGGACGACCAGTACTTC. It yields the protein CASSLREGDDQYF.

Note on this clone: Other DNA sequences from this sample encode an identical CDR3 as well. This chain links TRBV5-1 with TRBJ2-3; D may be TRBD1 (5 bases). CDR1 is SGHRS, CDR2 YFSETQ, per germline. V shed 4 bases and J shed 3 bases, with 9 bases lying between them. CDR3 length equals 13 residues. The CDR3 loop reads CASSSQGTDTQYF. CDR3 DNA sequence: TGCGCCAGCAGCAGCCAGGGTACAGATACGCAGTATTTT. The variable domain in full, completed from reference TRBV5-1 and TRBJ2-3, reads KAGVTQTPRYLIKTRGQQVTLSCSPISGHRSVSWYQQTPGQGLQFLFEYFSETQRNKGNFPGRFSGRQFSNSRSEMNVSTLELGDSALYLCASSSQGTDTQYFGPGTRLTVL.

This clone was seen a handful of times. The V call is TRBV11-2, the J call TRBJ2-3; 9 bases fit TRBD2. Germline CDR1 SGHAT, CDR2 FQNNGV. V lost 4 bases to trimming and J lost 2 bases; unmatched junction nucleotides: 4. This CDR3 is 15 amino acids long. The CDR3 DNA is TGTGCCAGCAGCTCGACTAGCGGTCACACAGATACGCAGTATTTT. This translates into CASSSTSGHTDTQYF.

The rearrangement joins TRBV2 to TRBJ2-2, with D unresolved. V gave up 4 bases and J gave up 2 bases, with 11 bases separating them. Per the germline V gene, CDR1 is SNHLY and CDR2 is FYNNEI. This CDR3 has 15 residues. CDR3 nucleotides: TGTGCCAGCAGTGCGAGCGAATCTAACACCGGGGAGCTGTTTTTT. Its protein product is CASSASESNTGELFF.

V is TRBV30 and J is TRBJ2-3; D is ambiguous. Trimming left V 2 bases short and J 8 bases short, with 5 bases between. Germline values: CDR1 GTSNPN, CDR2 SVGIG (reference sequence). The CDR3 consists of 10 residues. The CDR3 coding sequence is TGTGCCTGGAGTTCGGTTACGCAGTATTTT. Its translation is CAWSSVTQYF. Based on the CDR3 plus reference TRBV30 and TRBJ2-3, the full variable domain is SQTIHQWPATLVQPVGSPLSLECTVEGTSNPNLYWYRQAAGRGLQLLFYSVGIGQISSEVPQNLSASRPQDRQFILSSKKLLLSDSGFYLCAWSSVTQYFGPGTRLTVL.

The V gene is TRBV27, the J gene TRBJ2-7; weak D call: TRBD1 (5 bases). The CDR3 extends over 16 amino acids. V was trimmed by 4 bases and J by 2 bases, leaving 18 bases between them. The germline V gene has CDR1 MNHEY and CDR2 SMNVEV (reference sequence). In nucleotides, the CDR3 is TGTGCCAGCAGTTCCGCCCTCAGGGCCACCACCTACGAGCAGTACTTC. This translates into CASSSALRATTYEQYF.

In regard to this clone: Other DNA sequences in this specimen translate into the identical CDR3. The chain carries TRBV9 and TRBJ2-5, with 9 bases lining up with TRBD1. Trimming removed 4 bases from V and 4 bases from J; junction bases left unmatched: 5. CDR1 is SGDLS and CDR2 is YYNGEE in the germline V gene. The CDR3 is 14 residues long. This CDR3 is CASSRTGGLETQYF. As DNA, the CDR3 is TGTGCCAGCAGCCGTACAGGGGGCCTAGAGACCCAGTACTTC.

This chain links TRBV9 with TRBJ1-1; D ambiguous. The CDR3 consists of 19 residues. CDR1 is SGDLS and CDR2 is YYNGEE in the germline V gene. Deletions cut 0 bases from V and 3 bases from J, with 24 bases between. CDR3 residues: CASSVGVGPISISDTEAFF. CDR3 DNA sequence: TGTGCCAGCAGCGTAGGAGTCGGGCCGATCTCTATCTCGGACACTGAAGCTTTCTTT.

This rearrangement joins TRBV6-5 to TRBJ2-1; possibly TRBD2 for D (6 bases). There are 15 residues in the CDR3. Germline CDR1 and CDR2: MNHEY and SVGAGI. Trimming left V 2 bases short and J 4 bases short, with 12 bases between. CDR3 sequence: CASSYRGERYNEQFF. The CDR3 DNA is TGTGCCAGCAGTTACCGCGGGGAACGGTACAATGAGCAGTTCTTC.

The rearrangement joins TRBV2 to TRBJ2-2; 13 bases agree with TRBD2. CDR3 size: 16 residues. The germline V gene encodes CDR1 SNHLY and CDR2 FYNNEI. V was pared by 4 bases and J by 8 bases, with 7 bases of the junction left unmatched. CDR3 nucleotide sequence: TGTGCCAGCAGTGTAACTAGCGGGAGGGCCTTAGGGGAGCTGTTTTTT. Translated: CASSVTSGRALGELFF.

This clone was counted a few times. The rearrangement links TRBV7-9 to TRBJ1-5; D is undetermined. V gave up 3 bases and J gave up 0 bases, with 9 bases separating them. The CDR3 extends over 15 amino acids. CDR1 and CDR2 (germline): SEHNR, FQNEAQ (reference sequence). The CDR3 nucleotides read TGTGCCAGCAGCTTGGCGGAGATTAGCAATCAGCCCCAGCATTTT. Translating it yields CASSLAEISNQPQHF.

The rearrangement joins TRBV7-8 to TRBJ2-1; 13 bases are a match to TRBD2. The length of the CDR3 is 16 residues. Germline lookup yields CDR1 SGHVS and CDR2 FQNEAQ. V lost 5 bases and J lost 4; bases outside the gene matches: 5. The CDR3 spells CASSPGTSGAYNEQFF. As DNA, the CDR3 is TGTGCCAGCAGCCCAGGGACTAGCGGGGCTTACAATGAGCAGTTCTTC.

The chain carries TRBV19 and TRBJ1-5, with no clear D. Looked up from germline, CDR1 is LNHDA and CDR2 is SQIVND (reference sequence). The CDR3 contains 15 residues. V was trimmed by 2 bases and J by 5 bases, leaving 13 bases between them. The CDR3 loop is CASSISGPNDQPQHF. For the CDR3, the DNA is TGTGCCAGTAGTATATCCGGCCCTAACGATCAGCCCCAGCATTTT.

CDR3 protein: CASSVSLSNTEAFF. The CDR3 DNA is TGCGCCAGCAGCGTATCATTAAGCAACACTGAAGCTTTCTTT. The chain links TRBV5-1 to TRBJ1-1; D unresolved. V was pared by 4 bases and J by 2 bases, with 12 bases between. Germline V gene lookup returns CDR1 SGHRS and CDR2 YFSETQ. This CDR3 region has 14 residues. The full variable domain, its missing parts supplied by reference TRBV5-1 and TRBJ1-1, is KAGVTQTPRYLIKTRGQQVTLSCSPISGHRSVSWYQQTPGQGLQFLFEYFSETQRNKGNFPGRFSGRQFSNSRSEMNVSTLELGDSALYLCASSVSLSNTEAFFGQGTRLTVV.

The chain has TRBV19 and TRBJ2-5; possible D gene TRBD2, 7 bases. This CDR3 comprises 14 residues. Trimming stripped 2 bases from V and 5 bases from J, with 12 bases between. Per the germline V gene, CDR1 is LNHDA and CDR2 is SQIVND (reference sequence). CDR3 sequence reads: CASSITGGWETQYF. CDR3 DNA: TGTGCCAGTAGTATAACGGGGGGCTGGGAGACCCAGTACTTC. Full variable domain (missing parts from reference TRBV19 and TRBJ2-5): DGGITQSPKYLFRKEGQNVTLSCEQNLNHDAMYWYRQDPGQGLRLIYYSQIVNDFQKGDIAEGYSVSREKKESFPLTVTSAQKNPTAFYLCASSITGGWETQYFGPGTRLLVL.

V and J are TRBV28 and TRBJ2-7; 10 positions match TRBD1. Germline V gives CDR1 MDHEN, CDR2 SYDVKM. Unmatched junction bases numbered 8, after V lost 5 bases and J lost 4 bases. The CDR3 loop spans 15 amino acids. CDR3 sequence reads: CASSLRQGARYEQYF. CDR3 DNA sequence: TGTGCCAGCAGTCTCCGACAGGGGGCGCGGTACGAGCAGTACTTC.